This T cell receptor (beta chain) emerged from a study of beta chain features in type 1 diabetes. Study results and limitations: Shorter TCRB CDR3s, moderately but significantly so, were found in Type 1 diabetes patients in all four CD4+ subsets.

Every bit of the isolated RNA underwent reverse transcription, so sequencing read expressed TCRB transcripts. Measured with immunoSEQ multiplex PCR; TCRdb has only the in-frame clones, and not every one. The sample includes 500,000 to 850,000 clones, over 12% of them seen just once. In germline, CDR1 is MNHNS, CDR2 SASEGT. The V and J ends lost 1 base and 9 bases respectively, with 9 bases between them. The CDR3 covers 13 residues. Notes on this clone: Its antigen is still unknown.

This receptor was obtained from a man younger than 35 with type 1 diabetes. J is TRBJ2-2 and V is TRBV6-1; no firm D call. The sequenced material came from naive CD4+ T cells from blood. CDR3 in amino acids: CASSEVLRRELFF. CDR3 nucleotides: TGTGCCAGCAGTGAAGTCCTGAGGAGGGAGCTGTTTTTT.